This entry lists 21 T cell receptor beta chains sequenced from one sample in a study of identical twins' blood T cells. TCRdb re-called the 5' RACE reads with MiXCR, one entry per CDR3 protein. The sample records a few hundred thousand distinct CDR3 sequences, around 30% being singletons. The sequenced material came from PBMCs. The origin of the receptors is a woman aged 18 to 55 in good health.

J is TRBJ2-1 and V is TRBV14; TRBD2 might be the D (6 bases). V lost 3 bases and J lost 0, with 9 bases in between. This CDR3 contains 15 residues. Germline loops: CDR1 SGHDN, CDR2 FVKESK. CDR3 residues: CASSQRGGSYNEQFF. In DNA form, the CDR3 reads TGTGCCAGCAGCCAGCGGGGAGGCTCCTACAATGAGCAGTTCTTC.

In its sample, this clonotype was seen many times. Here the CDR3 DNA reads TGTGCCAGCAGCTTACGGGGGGAGTATAGCACAGATACGCAGTATTTT. Translated: CASSLRGEYSTDTQYF. The chain has TRBV11-3 and TRBJ2-3, with 7 bases lining up with TRBD2. Germline V gives CDR1 SGHNT, CDR2 YENEEA. V lost 2 bases and J lost 0; bases outside the gene matches: 5. This CDR3 has 16 residues. Looking up the rest from reference TRBV11-3 and TRBJ2-3 gives the full variable domain: EAGVVQSPRYKIIEKKQPVAFWCNPISGHNTLYWYLQNLGQGPELLIRYENEEAVDDSQLPKDRFSAERLKGVDSTLKIQPAELGDSAVYLCASSLRGEYSTDTQYFGPGTRLTVL.

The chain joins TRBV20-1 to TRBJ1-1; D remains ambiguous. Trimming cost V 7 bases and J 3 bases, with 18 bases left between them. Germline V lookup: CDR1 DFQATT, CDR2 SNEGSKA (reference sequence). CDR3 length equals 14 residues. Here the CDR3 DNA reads TGCAGTGTCTCCTACCCGGGAATCGACACTGAAGCTTTCTTT. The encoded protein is CSVSYPGIDTEAFF.

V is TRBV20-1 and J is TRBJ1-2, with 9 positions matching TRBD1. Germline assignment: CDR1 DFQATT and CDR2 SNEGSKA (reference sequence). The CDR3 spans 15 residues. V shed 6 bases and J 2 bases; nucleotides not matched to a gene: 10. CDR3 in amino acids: CSAEGDREGNYGYTF. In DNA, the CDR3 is TGCAGTGCGGAGGGGGACAGGGAGGGGAACTATGGCTACACCTTC.

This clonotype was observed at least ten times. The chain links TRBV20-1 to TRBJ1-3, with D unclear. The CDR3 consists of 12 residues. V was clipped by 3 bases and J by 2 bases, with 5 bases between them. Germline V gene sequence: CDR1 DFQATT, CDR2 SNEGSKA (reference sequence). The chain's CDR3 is CSARGPGNTIYF. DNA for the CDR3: TGCAGTGCTAGGGGCCCTGGAAACACCATATATTTT.

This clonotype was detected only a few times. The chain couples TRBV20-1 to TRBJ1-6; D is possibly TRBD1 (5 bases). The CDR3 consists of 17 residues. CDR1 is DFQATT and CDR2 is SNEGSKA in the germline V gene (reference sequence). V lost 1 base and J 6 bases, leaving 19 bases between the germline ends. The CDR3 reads CSARGSTGTSTNSPLHF. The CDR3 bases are TGCAGTGCTAGAGGGTCTACCGGGACCAGCACTAATTCACCCCTCCACTTT.

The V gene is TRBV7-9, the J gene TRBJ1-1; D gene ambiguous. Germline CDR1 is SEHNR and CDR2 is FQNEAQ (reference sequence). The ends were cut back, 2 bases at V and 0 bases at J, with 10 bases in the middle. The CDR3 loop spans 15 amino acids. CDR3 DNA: TGTGCCAGCAGCTTATCGGCCAGAGTGAACACTGAAGCTTTCTTT. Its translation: CASSLSARVNTEAFF.

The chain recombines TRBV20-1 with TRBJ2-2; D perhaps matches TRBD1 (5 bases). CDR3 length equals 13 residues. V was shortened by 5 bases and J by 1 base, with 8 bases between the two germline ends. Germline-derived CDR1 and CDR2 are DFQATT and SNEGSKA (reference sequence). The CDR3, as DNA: TGCAGTGCTGGGGCACTGAACACCGGGGAGCTGTTTTTT. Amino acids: CSAGALNTGELFF.

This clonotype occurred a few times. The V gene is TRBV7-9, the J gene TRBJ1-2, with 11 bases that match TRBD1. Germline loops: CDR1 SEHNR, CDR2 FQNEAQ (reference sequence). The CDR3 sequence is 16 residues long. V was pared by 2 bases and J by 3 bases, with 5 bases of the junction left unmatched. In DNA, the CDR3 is TGTGCCAGCAGCTTAACCCCGGGACAGGGGGACTATGGCTACACCTTC. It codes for CASSLTPGQGDYGYTF.

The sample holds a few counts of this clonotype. CDR3: CASSERDRDEAFF. The CDR3 DNA sequence: TGTGCCAGCAGTGAAAGGGACCGGGATGAAGCTTTCTTT. The chain recombines TRBV6-1 with TRBJ1-1; a possible D gene is TRBD1 (5 bases). The V gene's germline CDR1 is MNHNS and CDR2 SASEGT. The CDR3 contains 13 residues. V dropped 2 bases and J dropped 7 bases, with 11 bases sitting between them.

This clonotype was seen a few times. CDR3 sequence (DNA): TGTGCCACCAGCCCGGACGGGAACACTGAAGCTTTCTTT. Encoded protein: CATSPDGNTEAFF. This chain connects TRBV15 to TRBJ1-1, with unresolved D. The germline V gene encodes CDR1 LNHNV and CDR2 YYDKDF (reference sequence). This CDR3 is built from 13 residues. The ends were cut back, 5 bases at V and 1 base at J, with 8 bases in the middle.

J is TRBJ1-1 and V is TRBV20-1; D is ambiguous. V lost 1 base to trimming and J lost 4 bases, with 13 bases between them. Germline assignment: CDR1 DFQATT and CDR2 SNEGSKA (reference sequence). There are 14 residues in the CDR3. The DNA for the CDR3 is TGCAGTGCTAGAGTAGGAACTGGAGGCACTGAAGCTTTCTTT. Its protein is CSARVGTGGTEAFF.

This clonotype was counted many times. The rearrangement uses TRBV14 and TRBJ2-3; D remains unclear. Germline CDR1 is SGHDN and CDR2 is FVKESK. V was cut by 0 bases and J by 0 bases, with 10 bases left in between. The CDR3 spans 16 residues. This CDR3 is CASSQDGLGSTDTQYF. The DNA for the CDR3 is TGTGCCAGCAGCCAAGACGGGCTGGGCAGCACAGATACGCAGTATTTT. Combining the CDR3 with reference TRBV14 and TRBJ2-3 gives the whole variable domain EAGVTQFPSHSVIEKGQTVTLRCDPISGHDNLYWYRRVMGKEIKFLLHFVKESKQDESGMPNNRFLAERTGGTYSTLKVQPAELEDSGVYFCASSQDGLGSTDTQYFGPGTRLTVL.

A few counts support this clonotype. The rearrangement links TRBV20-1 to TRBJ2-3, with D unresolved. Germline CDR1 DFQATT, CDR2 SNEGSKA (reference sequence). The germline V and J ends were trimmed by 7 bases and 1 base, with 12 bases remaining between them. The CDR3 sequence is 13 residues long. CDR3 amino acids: CSVNPSGTDTQYF. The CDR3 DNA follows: TGCAGTGTGAATCCGAGCGGCACAGATACGCAGTATTTT.

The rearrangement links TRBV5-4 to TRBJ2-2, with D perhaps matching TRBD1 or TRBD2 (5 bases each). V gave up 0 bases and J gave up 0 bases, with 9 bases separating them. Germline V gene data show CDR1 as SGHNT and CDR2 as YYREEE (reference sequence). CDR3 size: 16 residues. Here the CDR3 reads CASSLGGSSNTGELFF. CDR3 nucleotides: TGTGCCAGCAGCTTGGGGGGGTCGTCGAACACCGGGGAGCTGTTTTTT.

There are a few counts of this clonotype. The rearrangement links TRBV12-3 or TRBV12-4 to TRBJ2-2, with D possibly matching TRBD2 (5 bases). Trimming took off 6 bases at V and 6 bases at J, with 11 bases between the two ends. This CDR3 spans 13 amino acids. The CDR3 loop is CASRETSAGELFF. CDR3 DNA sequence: TGTGCCAGCAGGGAAACTAGTGCCGGGGAGCTGTTTTTT.

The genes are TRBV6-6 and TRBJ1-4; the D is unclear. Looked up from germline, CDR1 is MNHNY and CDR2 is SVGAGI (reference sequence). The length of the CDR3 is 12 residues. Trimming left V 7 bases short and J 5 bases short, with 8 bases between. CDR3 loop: CASNAGNEKLFF. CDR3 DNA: TGTGCCAGCAATGCCGGGAATGAAAAACTGTTTTTT.

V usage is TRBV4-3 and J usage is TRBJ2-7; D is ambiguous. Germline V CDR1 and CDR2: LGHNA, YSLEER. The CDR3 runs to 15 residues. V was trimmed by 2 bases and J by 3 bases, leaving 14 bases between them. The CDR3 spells CASSQINSLVYEQYF. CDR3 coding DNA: TGCGCCAGCAGCCAAATAAATAGTCTGGTCTACGAGCAGTACTTC.

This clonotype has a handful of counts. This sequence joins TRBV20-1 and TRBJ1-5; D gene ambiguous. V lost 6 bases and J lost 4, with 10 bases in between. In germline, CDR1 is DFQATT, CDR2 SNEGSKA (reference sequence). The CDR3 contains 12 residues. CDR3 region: CSAERRNQPQHF. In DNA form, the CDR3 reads TGCAGTGCGGAGCGAAGAAATCAGCCCCAGCATTTT.

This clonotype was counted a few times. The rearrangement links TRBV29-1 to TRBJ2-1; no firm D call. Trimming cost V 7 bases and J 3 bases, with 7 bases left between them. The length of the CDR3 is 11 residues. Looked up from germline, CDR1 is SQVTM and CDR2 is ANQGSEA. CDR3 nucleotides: TGCAGCGCAACCAACTACAATGAGCAGTTCTTC. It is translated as CSATNYNEQFF.

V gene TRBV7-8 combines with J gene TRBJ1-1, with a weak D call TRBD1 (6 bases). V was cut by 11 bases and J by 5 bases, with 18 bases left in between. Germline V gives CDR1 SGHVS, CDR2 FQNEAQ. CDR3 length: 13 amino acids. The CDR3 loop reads CAASMGAYTEAFF. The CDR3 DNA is TGTGCCGCTTCTATGGGGGCTTATACTGAAGCTTTCTTT.